Listed here is a single TCR beta chain. This sample is drawn from a study of blood T cell repertoires in COVID-19. Study overall: Acute and convalescent COVID-19 samples came from the United States, Italy and Spain. From T cells, B-cell-depleted T cells, or PBMCs came the material, which was cDNA or gDNA.

Original methodology: By means of reference gene primer amplification, nucleated cell counts were estimated. TCRdb keeps only in-frame clones here, not all; method: immunoSEQ multiplex PCR. For V, J and clone size, that table is used; D and trimming come from the DNA. Of about 500,000 clones listed, 89% were seen once; the top ten hold about 0.91%. Germline values: CDR1 LNHDA, CDR2 SQIVND (reference sequence). V lost 1 base to trimming and J lost 10 bases; unmatched junction nucleotides: 10. This CDR3 has 15 amino acids. Enrolled during active infection, Seattle patients were then followed longitudinally.

The material sequenced was peripheral blood. This sequence joins TRBV19 and TRBJ2-1; 7 bases align to TRBD2. The receptor comes from a man younger than 30 with COVID-19, enrolled during active disease. DNA for the CDR3: TGTGCCAGTAGTATAGCAGTGACTAGCTCTTCCGAGCAGTTCTTC. Amino acid sequence: CASSIAVTSSSEQFF.